The T cell receptor (beta chain) described here comes from a study of CD4+ T cells in melanoma. This CDR3 comprises 14 residues. V shed 6 bases and J shed 3 bases, with 9 bases lying between them. Germline CDR1 and CDR2: KGHSH and LQKENI. Study conclusions and caveats: Reportedly, melanoma neoantigen-specific CD4+ T cells showed varied differentiation states. CD8+ T cell, macrophage and B cell function reportedly correlated with neoantigen-specific CD4+ T cells.

To note about this clone: The antigen is unknown. The same CDR3 is also encoded by other DNA sequences in this sample.

Sequenced by immunoSEQ multiplex PCR; TCRdb stores in-frame clones only, minus some. The data contain 20,000 to 25,000 clones, just under 80% of them singletons. The rearrangement joins TRBV18 to TRBJ1-6; possibly TRBD1 for D (5 bases). This receptor was taken from a human donor with melanoma. The CDR3 region has the DNA TGTGCCAGCTCCCCCGACAGCTATAATTCACCCCTCCACTTT. Amino acid sequence: CASSPDSYNSPLHF.